What follows describes a single T cell receptor beta chain. Its specificity is unknown. This CDR3 spans 15 amino acids. Germline V gene lookup returns CDR1 MNHEY and CDR2 SVGAGI. V was pared by 6 bases and J by 10 bases, with 17 bases of the junction left unmatched. The data are from a study of T cell responses to AZD1222 COVID-19 vaccine. General study results and limits: Dominant CD4 TCR responses targeted spike regions 160-218 and 743-854. AZD1222 recipients seropositive at baseline numbered only six or seven. Spike-specific TCR breadth and depth were elevated following two AZD1222 doses.

Second doses were pooled across both intervals (about 4 or about 12 weeks). Clones were read by immunoSEQ multiplex PCR, and TCRdb kept only the in-frame ones, dropping some. This table has some 130,000 clones, approximately 90% appearing once. Source: peripheral blood, taken 28 days after the second AZD1222 dose. V gene TRBV6-5 combines with J gene TRBJ1-1; 7 bases line up with TRBD1. The sequence derives from an adult who received the AZD1222 COVID-19 vaccine. The CDR3 loop is CASSPLQGTVLGAFF. The CDR3 DNA reads as TGTGCCAGCAGCCCCCTACAGGGGACGGTATTAGGAGCTTTCTTT.